This record concerns one T cell receptor (beta chain) sequence. Its antigen remains unidentified. Per-base quality was not reported, and no clone a single base away is much larger than it. These data are taken from a study of vaccination and CD4 T cells after COVID-19 (dated by TCRdb to 2021 to 2024). As for the study more broadly: In the convalescent cohort there were six males and four females, among whom were two Hispanic individuals, seven Caucasians, two Asians and one multiracial person. Each participant got two doses of either the Pfizer-BioNTech BNT162b2 vaccine (n=8) or the Moderna mRNA-1273 vaccine (n=2). Post-COVID blood samples from convalescent patients were collected a median of approximately 93 days after diagnosis, with a range of 35 to 161 days. Control cultures received a CEFX viral epitope pool as the positive control, an HIV-1 Nef peptide pool as the negative control, or no peptide. In about 11 COVID-19 convalescent patients and 4 infection-naive healthy vaccine recipients, the spike-specific CD4+ TCR repertoire before mRNA vaccination was compared with the repertoire after mRNA vaccination. The time from the second vaccine dose to post-vaccine blood sampling had a median of around 72 days and ranged from roughly 12 to 250 days. For stimulating the cultures, overlapping spike peptide pools were used, derived from SARS-CoV-2 as well as from the common cold coronaviruses HCoV-NL63, HCoV-OC43 and HCoV-229E.

What the authors observed across the whole study: The number of convalescent patients in the study was relatively small, and the study did not examine early timepoints following natural infection. The median number of SARS-CoV-2-reactive clonotypes rose from 20 to 25 after infection to roughly 40 after vaccination, but the change was not significant. Of the vaccine-specific clones in convalescent patients, 304 of 307, or nearly all, reacted only to SARS-CoV-2 spike and did not cross-react with common cold coronaviruses. In convalescent patients, a median around 84% of post-vaccine SARS-CoV-2-reactive clones were detected only after vaccination, and vaccine-specific priming was suggested by this finding.

What the treatment or condition label conveys for this sample: roughly nine-day PBMC culture with coronavirus spike peptide pools or control peptides (ViraFEST assay). The ViraFEST assay, used in the study, expanded antigen-specific T cells with peptide pools and then identified the expanded clonotypes through TCR sequencing. Healthy vaccine recipients had no prior SARS-CoV-2 infection, confirmed by negative nucleocapsid antibody tests before and after vaccination. Each well held around 2 million PBMCs cultured in IMDM containing about 5% human AB serum and roughly 10 IU/ml IL-2, with 8.5 to 10 ug/ml peptide pools added. On days 3 and 7, half of the culture medium was replaced with fresh IL-2-containing medium. After 9 to 11 days of culture, CD4+ T cells were isolated by negative selection with the EasySep CD4+ T cell isolation kit. Ficoll-Paque Plus gradient centrifugation was used to isolate PBMCs from whole blood, and the isolated PBMCs were then either used fresh or cryopreserved at -140C. In general, triplicate wells were set up for every culture condition.

The germline V gene specifies SNHLY as CDR1 and FYNNEI as CDR2. At the junction V is shortened by 4 bases and J by 1 base, with 10 bases in between. The CDR3 covers 14 residues, taking in both the cysteine and the phenylalanine. The only DNA kept is the CDR3, 42 bases in frame from the first base. Library method: PCR. DNA from cultured CD4+ T cells was subjected to TCR sequencing with the Oncomine TCR Beta short-read assay at the Johns Hopkins FTIC core. The QIAamp micro DNA kit was used to extract genomic DNA from the cultured CD4+ T cells. Oncomine TCR Beta libraries from cultured CD4+ T cells were pooled with unique dual indexes and sequenced on an Illumina iSeq 100. The authors' pipeline ran thus. Non-productive sequences were removed, and CDR3s not starting with C, not ending with F or W, or shorter than 7 amino acids were discarded. Antigen-specific clonotypes were identified using the MANAFEST web application through comparison of peptide-stimulated wells with reference and other culture wells. An FDR below 0.05, an odds ratio above 5, and a productive frequency above 0.1% in at least two of three replicate wells were required for clones to be considered positive. Clonotypes that were significantly expanded in both SARS-CoV-2 spike wells and at least one common cold coronavirus spike condition were defined as cross-reactive. Similarity between CDR3 sequences was evaluated in R version 3.6.1 using Levenshtein distances (stringdist) and unrooted phylogenetic trees (ape). The raw public reads went through TCRdb reprocessing: fastp at Q25, MiXCR clone calling, in-frame beta chains kept. A single entry per CDR3 protein holds the most common genes and DNA from its merged rows. TCRdb's processing, not the study's, gives the V and J calls here. The sample data list about 23,000 distinct CDR3 sequences, and around 69% of these were observed just once. The ten top clones hold roughly 21% of the sample.

Here the sequenced sample was CD4+ T cells from blood, cultured in vitro, taken after SARS-CoV-2 vaccination. The chain was built from TRBV2 and TRBJ1-1, with the D gene uncertain. The clonotype comes from a human donor who received a COVID-19 vaccine. The CDR3 region has the sequence CASSVKARNTEAFF. The nucleotides read TGTGCCAGCAGTGTTAAGGCGAGGAACACTGAAGCTTTCTTT.